This passage covers 18 T cell receptor beta chains from one sample sequenced in a study of T cell repertoires in cytomegalovirus infection. From the reads, TCRdb called clonotypes with MiXCR, one entry per CDR3 protein. The sample records about 440,000 distinct CDR3 sequences, under 40% being singletons. Sequencing was performed on PBMCs. The receptors shown here come from a human donor in good health (CMV status not recorded). Some clones in this sample may be carry-over from other donors' samples.

The chain joins TRBV7-9 to TRBJ2-3, with 9 bases that match TRBD2. The CDR3 contains 17 residues. The V gene end was trimmed by 1 base and the J gene end by 4 bases; junction bases not matched to a gene: 9. CDR1 and CDR2 (germline): SEHNR, FQNEAQ (reference sequence). In DNA form, the CDR3 reads TGTGCCAGCAGCTTAGACAGAGCGGGGGGTATGGCAGATACGCAGTATTTT. Translating gives CASSLDRAGGMADTQYF.

The rearrangement links TRBV11-2 to TRBJ2-7; perhaps TRBD1 as D (5 bases). V lost 3 bases and J lost 2, with 8 bases in between. There are 13 residues in the CDR3. CDR1 and CDR2 from the germline V gene are SGHAT and FQNNGV. CDR3 loop: CASSFAGTYEQYF. Here the CDR3 DNA reads TGTGCCAGCAGCTTCGCAGGGACCTACGAGCAGTACTTC.

The chain carries TRBV7-3 and TRBJ1-5; possible D gene TRBD1, 6 bases. The germline V gene encodes CDR1 SGHTA and CDR2 FQGTGA. V was trimmed by 5 bases and J by 2 bases, leaving 19 bases between them. The CDR3 contains 17 residues. The CDR3 is CASSPRLSGAGNQPQHF. CDR3 sequence (DNA): TGTGCCAGCAGCCCCAGGTTGTCGGGGGCTGGCAATCAGCCCCAGCATTTT.

The rearrangement links TRBV6-6 to TRBJ1-1; D is possibly TRBD1 (6 bases). V lost 8 bases to trimming and J lost 0 bases, with 19 bases between them. Germline CDR1 reads MNHNY; CDR2 reads SVGAGI (reference sequence). This CDR3 is built from 16 residues. CDR3 protein: CASAVIGTLMNTEAFF. Here the CDR3 DNA reads TGTGCCAGCGCCGTCATAGGGACACTAATGAACACTGAAGCTTTCTTT.

This clonotype was recorded at least ten times. V is TRBV3-1 and J is TRBJ1-2; D is unresolved. The CDR3 sequence is 14 residues long. Trimming took off 0 bases at V and 4 bases at J, with 9 bases between the two ends. The germline gives CDR1 LGHDT, CDR2 YNNKEL (reference sequence). CDR3 DNA: TGTGCCAGCAGCCAAGATAGTCGGGGCTATGGCTACACCTTC. This translates into CASSQDSRGYGYTF.

This clonotype has at least ten counts. J is TRBJ1-1 and V is TRBV12-3 or TRBV12-4; TRBD1 agrees at 8 bases. The CDR3 contains 14 residues. The V gene end was trimmed by 1 base and the J gene end by 5 bases; junction bases not matched to a gene: 3. CDR3 amino acids: CASSLGTGITEAFF. In DNA form, the CDR3 reads TGTGCCAGCAGTTTAGGGACAGGGATTACTGAAGCTTTCTTT.

J is TRBJ2-7 and V is TRBV4-1; D might be TRBD2 (5 bases). This CDR3 region has 18 residues. V lost 0 bases to trimming and J lost 0 bases, with 18 bases between them. The germline V gene encodes CDR1 MGHRA and CDR2 YSYEKL. The CDR3 nucleotides read TGCGCCAGCAGCCAAGACGCCTTGGGCGTGAGGGCCTCCTACGAGCAGTACTTC. Its translation: CASSQDALGVRASYEQYF.

This clonotype has a handful of counts. The genes are TRBV20-1 and TRBJ2-3; D remains unclear. In germline, CDR1 is DFQATT, CDR2 SNEGSKA (reference sequence). The CDR3 consists of 14 residues. V dropped 6 bases and J dropped 1 base, with 14 bases sitting between them. DNA of the CDR3: TGCAGTGCGAGTATGGGCAGACGCACAGATACGCAGTATTTT. Translated: CSASMGRRTDTQYF.

This clonotype appeared a single time. Just one base apart from a much larger clone, this may be a read error. The chain uses TRBV11-1 and TRBJ2-7, with D unclear. The CDR3 runs 11 residues. CDR1 is SGHAT, CDR2 FQDESV, per germline (reference sequence). The CDR3: CAHQDRGEQYF. The CDR3 DNA is TGTGCTCACCAGGACCGTGGGGAGCAGTACTTC.

The V call is TRBV12-3 or TRBV12-4, the J call TRBJ2-2; D gene uncertain. This CDR3 region has 14 residues. V was trimmed by 4 bases and J by 5 bases, leaving 11 bases between them. The CDR3: CASSSLAATGELFF. The CDR3 coding sequence is TGTGCCAGCAGTTCATTGGCCGCTACCGGGGAGCTGTTTTTT.

J is TRBJ1-1 and V is TRBV4-1, with D hard to call. Germline CDR1 and CDR2: MGHRA and YSYEKL. With 10 bases removed from V and 6 bases from J, the gap between germline ends came to 15 bases. This CDR3 is built from 12 residues. CDR3 residues: CATDRLPAEAFF. The CDR3 bases are TGCGCCACCGACCGATTGCCGGCTGAAGCTTTCTTT.

Only a few counts were recorded for this clonotype. The chain employs TRBV18 and TRBJ1-4; D unresolved. Trimming cost V 2 bases and J 7 bases, with 14 bases left between them. CDR3 length: 15 residues. Germline CDR1 and CDR2: KGHSH and LQKENI. Written as DNA, the CDR3 is TGTGCCAGCTCACCATATACAGAGAATGGTGAAAAACTGTTTTTT. It is translated as CASSPYTENGEKLFF.

This clonotype was seen more than once but under ten times. The V call is TRBV6-6, the J call TRBJ1-5; a possible D gene is TRBD1 (6 bases). This CDR3 has 15 amino acids. Germline loops: CDR1 MNHNY, CDR2 SVGAGI (reference sequence). Deletions cut 7 bases from V and 3 bases from J, with 16 bases between. The CDR3 region has the DNA TGTGCCAGCACGCGCGGACAGCCACTCAATCAGCCCCAGCATTTT. It translates to CASTRGQPLNQPQHF.

This clonotype was found many times. The rearrangement uses TRBV18 and TRBJ2-7; 9 bases agree with TRBD1. With V trimmed by 3 bases and J by 0 bases, 15 bases remained unmatched. Per the germline V gene, CDR1 is KGHSH and CDR2 is LQKENI. The CDR3 is made up of 19 amino acids. CDR3 nucleotide sequence: TGTGCCAGCTCACCGCTTCCGGGACAGGGACTGTCAGCCTCCTACGAGCAGTACTTC. It specifies CASSPLPGQGLSASYEQYF.

This clonotype was counted a few times. The rearrangement uses TRBV6-2 or TRBV6-3 and TRBJ2-1; D is ambiguous. The CDR3 contains 15 residues. V lost 4 bases and J lost 4, with 14 bases in between. From germline, CDR1 is MNHEY and CDR2 SVGEGT. CDR3 nucleotides: TGTGCCAGCAGTTCCCCCCGCCGGCTGTACAATGAGCAGTTCTTC. Protein: CASSSPRRLYNEQFF.

This clonotype was seen a few times. The junction shows a germline mismatch at one end, possibly a read error. The chain uses TRBV7-6 and TRBJ2-1; unclear D gene. The CDR3 covers 13 residues. Per germline, CDR1 SGHVS and CDR2 FNYEAQ. CDR3 region: CASSFAQMHEQFF. CDR3 bases: TGTGCTAGCAGCTTTGCACAGATGCATGAGCAGTTCTTC.

This clonotype was seen more than once but under ten times. J is TRBJ1-6 and V is TRBV7-2; D unclear. The length of the CDR3 is 16 residues. Germline V gene lookup returns CDR1 SGHTA and CDR2 FQGNSA. V lost 5 bases to trimming and J lost 7 bases, with 18 bases between them. The DNA of the CDR3 is TGTGCCAGCAGCCTCCCGAGCGGGATCAGGAATTCACCCCTCCACTTT. Translation: CASSLPSGIRNSPLHF. Complete variable domain (other parts from reference TRBV7-2 and TRBJ1-6): GAGVSQSPSNKVTEKGKDVELRCDPISGHTALYWYRQSLGQGLEFLIYFQGNSAPDKSGLPSDRFSAERTGGSVSTLTIQRTQQEDSAVYLCASSLPSGIRNSPLHFGNGTRLTVT.

This clonotype was observed at least ten times. The genes are TRBV7-8 and TRBJ2-6; D gene unclear. This CDR3 comprises 15 residues. The germline V and J ends were trimmed by 5 bases and 0 bases, with 8 bases remaining between them. Per germline, CDR1 SGHVS and CDR2 FQNEAQ. CDR3 nucleotides: TGTGCCAGCAGCCCTGTGGGCTCTGGGGCCAACGTCCTGACTTTC. Its translation is CASSPVGSGANVLTF.